The rows below give T cell receptor beta chains drawn from one sample of a study of blood T cell repertoires in COVID-19. TCRdb keeps only in-frame clones here, not all; method: immunoSEQ multiplex PCR. The data hold tens of thousands of clones, with approximately 80% observed a single time. The sample consisted of peripheral blood. The source of these receptors is a woman in her 70s with COVID-19, enrolled during active disease. The CDR3 runs from the conserved cysteine through the conserved F or W. Each record gives: J gene, D gene, V gene, clone size, CDR3 protein, CDR3 DNA. D genes are given only for firm matches. Where a row states a size, it is once, few, many or the class of an expanded clone; other rows omit it.

TRBJ2-5,NA,TRBV2,NA,CASSSDLRGTQYF,TGTGCCAGCAGTTCAGACCTAAGAGGAACCCAGTACTTC
TRBJ2-6,TRBD1,TRBV7-9,NA,CASSSSPGTAGANVLTF,TGTGCCAGCAGCTCAAGTCCCGGGACAGCCGGGGCCAACGTCCTGACTTTC
TRBJ1-2,NA,TRBV15,NA,CATSRPGLYEYGYTF,TGTGCCACCAGCAGACCGGGACTTTACGAATATGGCTACACCTTC
TRBJ2-3,NA,TRBV3-1/TRBV3-2,NA,CASSQDLFTDTQYF,TGTGCCAGCAGCCAAGATCTCTTCACAGATACGCAGTATTTT
TRBJ2-1,TRBD1,TRBV3-1/TRBV3-2,NA,CASSHRILRGRTGEDEQFF,TGTGCCAGCAGCCACCGGATACTCAGGGGGCGGACAGGGGAGGATGAGCAGTTCTTC
TRBJ2-2,TRBD2,TRBV5-4,once,CASSARLAGVNTGELFF,TGTGCCAGCAGCGCCAGACTAGCGGGAGTGAACACCGGGGAGCTGTTTTTT
TRBJ1-1,TRBD1,TRBV5-1,NA,CASSSGQLNTEAFF,TGCGCCAGCAGCTCGGGACAGTTGAACACTGAAGCTTTCTTT
TRBJ1-6,TRBD1,TRBV25-1,NA,CASSETGQGNSPLHF,TGTGCCAGCAGTGAAACGGGACAGGGGAATTCACCCCTCCACTTT
TRBJ2-3,TRBD2,TRBV7-3,NA,CASSSLAGGRTYF,TGTGCCAGCAGCTCTTTAGCGGGAGGCCGGACGTATTTT
TRBJ2-1,TRBD1,TRBV7-7,NA,CASSTGQGSYNEQFF,TGTGCTAGCAGCACAGGACAGGGAAGCTACAATGAGCAGTTCTTC
TRBJ1-4,NA,TRBV16,NA,CASSQSAPRPPEKLFF,TGTGCCAGCAGCCAATCGGCCCCCAGGCCTCCCGAAAAACTGTTTTTT
TRBJ1-4,TRBD1,TRBV5-5,NA,CASSQQGVNNEKLFF,TGTGCCAGCAGCCAACAGGGGGTGAATAATGAAAAACTGTTTTTT
TRBJ2-3,TRBD2,TRBV6-2/TRBV6-3,NA,CASSFSGSADTQYF,TGTGCCAGCAGTTTTAGCGGGAGTGCAGATACGCAGTATTTT
TRBJ2-3,TRBD2,TRBV4-1,once,CASSQDRWLAGGIDTQYF,TGCGCCAGCAGCCAAGATAGGTGGCTAGCGGGGGGGATAGATACGCAGTATTTT
TRBJ2-7,NA,TRBV27,NA,CGKGEPTYEQYF,TGTGGCAAGGGGGAGCCAACCTACGAGCAGTACTTC
TRBJ1-2,TRBD1,TRBV5-1,NA,CASSLAQGADGYTF,TGCGCCAGCAGCTTGGCCCAGGGGGCGGATGGCTACACCTTC
TRBJ1-6,NA,TRBV6-4,medium-sized,CASSGGDNSPLHF,TGTGCCAGCAGTGGGGGGGATAATTCACCCCTCCACTTT
TRBJ2-2,TRBD2,TRBV4-2,NA,CASGGSSGLRNTGELFF,TGTGCCAGCGGGGGGTCTAGCGGACTCCGAAACACCGGGGAGCTGTTTTTT
TRBJ2-5,NA,TRBV5-1,NA,CASSLDRSGTQYF,TGCGCCAGCAGCTTGGACAGGTCAGGGACCCAGTACTTC
TRBJ1-1,TRBD1,TRBV29-1,NA,CSVYRGNTEAFF,TGCAGCGTCTACAGGGGGAACACTGAAGCTTTCTTT
TRBJ1-2,NA,TRBV6-2/TRBV6-3,NA,CASSIRRGFNYGYTF,TGTGCCAGCAGTATCCGTCGGGGTTTTAACTATGGCTACACCTTC
TRBJ2-7,TRBD2,TRBV29-1,NA,CSVGGGRLYEQYF,TGCAGCGTTGGGGGGGGAAGATTGTACGAGCAGTACTTC
TRBJ1-2,TRBD1,TRBV18,medium-sized,CASSPQTGEIGYTF,TGTGCCAGCTCACCTCAAACAGGGGAGATTGGCTACACCTTC
TRBJ2-3,TRBD1,TRBV6-6,NA,CASSVIRGLTTDTQYF,TGTGCCAGCAGTGTCATCAGGGGGCTTACCACAGATACGCAGTATTTT
TRBJ1-2,NA,TRBV28,NA,CASSLPAGRGYTF,TGTGCCAGCAGTTTACCGGCAGGGCGCGGCTACACCTTC
TRBJ2-2,TRBD1,TRBV7-8,NA,CASSWGQGAVGELFF,TGTGCCAGCAGCTGGGGACAGGGGGCAGTCGGGGAGCTGTTTTTT
TRBJ1-2,TRBD1,TRBV2,NA,CASSRQGGNYGYTF,TGTGCCAGCAGTAGACAGGGGGGGAACTATGGCTACACCTTC
TRBJ1-1,NA,TRBV6-2/TRBV6-3,NA,CASSFRPGEAFF,TGTGCCAGCAGTTTCCGGCCGGGGGAAGCTTTCTTT
TRBJ1-3,TRBD1,TRBV5-6,NA,CASSWDRGAGYSGNTIYF,TGTGCCAGCAGCTGGGACAGGGGGGCAGGCTACTCTGGAAACACCATATATTTT
TRBJ2-3,NA,TRBV7-8,once,CASSPPREDTQYF,TGTGCCAGCAGCCCCCCCCGGGAAGATACGCAGTATTTT
TRBJ1-3,TRBD1,TRBV3-1/TRBV3-2,few,CASSFRDSRNTIYF,TGTGCCAGCAGCTTCCGGGACAGCCGGAACACCATATATTTT
TRBJ2-7,NA,TRBV4-2,NA,CASSQDVMLAEQYF,TGTGCCAGCAGCCAAGATGTAATGCTAGCCGAGCAGTACTTC
TRBJ2-2,NA,TRBV27,NA,CASSLRATPPGELFF,TGTGCCAGCAGTTTGCGGGCCACCCCCCCCGGGGAGCTGTTTTTT
TRBJ1-2,TRBD1,TRBV10-3,NA,CAISEDRVNGYTF,TGTGCCATCAGCGAGGACAGGGTCAATGGCTACACCTTC
TRBJ2-3,TRBD2,TRBV7-8,NA,CASSLVAVRGLDNTDTQYF,TGTGCCAGCAGCCTAGTCGCCGTCCGGGGACTAGATAACACAGATACGCAGTATTTT
TRBJ2-1,NA,TRBV2,NA,CASSRMRSSYNEQFF,TGTGCCAGCAGTAGGATGAGGAGCTCCTACAATGAGCAGTTCTTC
TRBJ2-1,NA,TRBV6-2/TRBV6-3,NA,CASSYGTASWDNEQFF,TGTGCCAGCAGTTACGGGACTGCCAGTTGGGACAATGAGCAGTTCTTC
TRBJ2-7,NA,TRBV6-1,NA,CASSEAQLRGQYF,TGTGCCAGCAGTGAAGCGCAATTGCGCGGGCAGTACTTC
TRBJ1-6,NA,TRBV27,NA,CASSLTAVHSPLHF,TGTGCCAGCAGTTTAACAGCGGTACATTCACCCCTCCACTTT
TRBJ2-3,NA,TRBV5-6,NA,CASSLEQTADTQYF,TGTGCCAGCAGCTTGGAACAGACGGCAGATACGCAGTATTTT
TRBJ1-1,TRBD1,TRBV5-1,NA,CASRSGTGGLNTEAFF,TGCGCCAGCAGGAGTGGGACAGGGGGCTTGAACACTGAAGCTTTCTTT
TRBJ1-1,NA,TRBV12-3/TRBV12-4,NA,CASSFRVNTEAFF,TGTGCCAGCAGTTTCAGGGTGAACACTGAAGCTTTCTTT
TRBJ2-1,TRBD2,TRBV7-9,NA,CASSLALAGGRRIVNEQFF,TGTGCCAGCAGCTTAGCGCTAGCGGGAGGCCGAAGGATTGTCAATGAGCAGTTCTTC
TRBJ2-3,NA,TRBV20-1,once,CSVRVDTQYF,TGCAGTGTCAGGGTAGATACGCAGTATTTT
TRBJ1-2,TRBD1,TRBV7-9,NA,CASSSGQGGYGYTF,TGTGCCAGCAGCTCGGGACAGGGGGGGTATGGCTACACCTTC
TRBJ2-1,TRBD2,TRBV7-6,NA,CASSYSAGTSGFYNEQFF,TGTGCCAGCAGCTACTCCGCCGGGACTAGCGGCTTCTACAATGAGCAGTTCTTC
TRBJ1-1,NA,TRBV4-2,NA,CASSRIQGRNTEAFF,TGTGCCAGCAGCCGAATACAGGGCAGGAACACTGAAGCTTTCTTT
TRBJ1-2,TRBD1,TRBV6-5,NA,CATRGGPNYGYTF,TGTGCCACCAGGGGGGGGCCTAACTATGGCTACACCTTC
TRBJ1-1,TRBD1,TRBV5-4,NA,CASSRDRERAFF,TGTGCCAGCAGCCGGGACAGGGAGAGAGCTTTCTTT
TRBJ1-1,NA,TRBV5-1,once,CASSLDRQNTEAFF,TGCGCCAGCAGCTTGGACAGGCAGAACACTGAAGCTTTCTTT
TRBJ2-2,TRBD2,TRBV7-3,NA,CASSLGAGGVAGELFF,TGTGCCAGCAGCTTAGGAGCGGGGGGCGTAGCCGGGGAGCTGTTTTTT
TRBJ1-4,TRBD1,TRBV5-1,NA,CASSEGTDTTNEKLFF,TGCGCCAGCAGCGAGGGGACAGATACAACTAATGAAAAACTGTTTTTT
TRBJ1-2,NA,TRBV25-1,few,CASSDGGRNYGYTF,TGTGCCAGCAGTGACGGCGGGAGAAACTATGGCTACACCTTC
TRBJ2-2,NA,TRBV12-5,NA,CASGLVINGELFF,TGTGCTAGTGGTTTGGTAATCAACGGGGAGCTGTTTTTT
TRBJ1-6,NA,TRBV13,NA,CASSTLRGSYNSPLHF,TGTGCCAGCAGCACCCTGAGAGGCTCCTATAATTCACCCCTCCACTTT